The sequence of this T cell receptor beta chain was determined in a study of T cell changes during pregnancy in multiple sclerosis. The V gene lost 3 bases and the J gene lost 1 base, with 9 bases spanning the gap. The germline gives CDR1 SGHVS, CDR2 FQNEAQ. This CDR3 has 14 residues. TCRdb keeps only in-frame clones here, not all; method: immunoSEQ multiplex PCR. The sample yields approximately 70,000 clones, about 93% seen once. The chain has TRBV7-8 and TRBJ1-2; tentative D call: TRBD1 (5 bases). The sequence came from a female donor with multiple sclerosis, enrolled in a pregnancy study. Sequencing was performed on CD4+ T cells from peripheral blood mononuclear cells, taken after pregnancy. The chain's CDR3 is CASSFGGFNYGYTF. The CDR3 coding sequence is TGTGCCAGCAGCTTTGGGGGGTTTAACTATGGCTACACCTTC. The variable domain in full, completed from reference TRBV7-8 and TRBJ1-2, reads GAGVSQSPRYKVAKRGQDVALRCDPISGHVSLFWYQQALGQGPEFLTYFQNEAQLDKSGLPSDRFFAERPEGSVSTLKIQRTQQEDSAVYLCASSFGGFNYGYTFGSGTRLTVV.